This T cell receptor (beta chain) derives from a study of response to subunit inactivated influenza vaccine. Germline CDR1 reads MDHEN; CDR2 reads SYDVKM. The CDR3 totals 19 residues. V gave up 2 bases and J gave up 4 bases, with 23 bases separating them. TCRdb fed the RT-PCR reads into MiXCR, producing one record per CDR3 protein. This sample has roughly 790,000 distinct CDR3 sequences, with about 20% found just once. This clonotype showed up just a few times. The antigen remains undetermined. Study findings and constraints: Authors suggested few new T cells are recruited by each seasonal influenza vaccination.

The clonotype originates from a man aged 50-59 years who received an inactivated influenza vaccine. The input for sequencing was PBMCs from blood, taken roughly 5 days after vaccination. The chain has TRBV28 and TRBJ2-2, with a weak D call TRBD1 (7 bases). DNA of the CDR3: TGTGCCAGCAGTTTACCTTTGGAAGTGGAGGGGGCAGGCACCGGGGAGCTGTTTTTT. Amino acid sequence: CASSLPLEVEGAGTGELFF. The full variable domain, its missing parts supplied by reference TRBV28 and TRBJ2-2, is DVKVTQSSRYLVKRTGEKVFLECVQDMDHENMFWYRQDPGLGLRLIYFSYDVKMKEKGDIPEGYSVSREKKERFSLILESASTNQTSMYLCASSLPLEVEGAGTGELFFGEGSRLTVL.